A selection of T cell receptor beta chains follows, all from one sample in a study of T cell changes during pregnancy in multiple sclerosis. Data came from immunoSEQ multiplex PCR; TCRdb stores just in-frame clones and leaves some out. The repertoire has about 50,000 clones, 85% to 95% of them found once; the top ten carry just under 0.75%. The source material was CD4+ T cells from peripheral blood mononuclear cells, sampled in the third trimester of pregnancy. The source is a female donor with multiple sclerosis, enrolled in a pregnancy study. Each CDR3 is given with its conserved first and last residue. The order of the fields is CDR3 length, V gene, CDR3 protein.

15	TRBV5-6	CASSPLKDRGRSAFF
13	TRBV15	CATSSVGSQTQYF
16	TRBV5-4	CASSLARARAYTEAFF
17	TRBV10-3	CAIRRQAGGEGYNEQFF
15	TRBV10-3	CAISPGQKKDNEQFF
11	TRBV29-1	CSVGREDGYTF
14	TRBV7-6	CASSPPGEMNGYTF
18	TRBV9	CASSPRTSGMGAKNIQYF
14	TRBV6-1	CASSEQNSNQPQHF
15	TRBV7-2	CASSPVGGANYGYTF
11	TRBV20-1	CSASPRETQYF
15	TRBV30	CAWSRHPSSNQPQHF
21	TRBV4-1	CASSPSERGKAGGPYYNEQFF
14	TRBV5-1	CASSLVWLVNEQFF
15	TRBV10-3	CAINRGLGSQETQYF
19	TRBV7-3	CASSSQGAPIRPYNSPLHF
14	TRBV9	CASSVGPNSYEQYF
15	TRBV5-4	CASSNDRHRTDTQYF
16	TRBV30	CAWSLGQGSPNYGYTF
13	TRBV5-3	CARSLLDREDYTF
23	TRBV19	CASSLLYGFENRSTGEAKNIQYF
14	TRBV5-1	CASSLNLDTNEAFF
14	TRBV9	CASSVGGGNQPQHF
13	TRBV5-4	CASSNSGGWELFF
14	TRBV18	CASSPGSNNEKLFF